A single sample is the source of the 8 T cell receptor beta chains below, sequenced in a study of blood T cell repertoires in COVID-19. Method: immunoSEQ multiplex PCR; TCRdb's copy keeps in-frame clones and lacks some. The sample includes some 240,000 clones, roughly 84% of them seen just once. Sequencing input: peripheral blood. The receptors were gathered from a middle-aged woman who had recovered from COVID-19.

The chain links TRBV5-1 to TRBJ2-3; 7 nucleotides agree with TRBD1. V was clipped by 3 bases and J by 5 bases; unmatched bases: 6. This CDR3 has 14 amino acids. Germline assignment: CDR1 SGHRS and CDR2 YFSETQ. CDR3 loop: CASSSTGSGDTQYF. As DNA, the CDR3 is TGCGCCAGCAGCTCGACAGGGTCCGGAGATACGCAGTATTTT.

A single count supports this clone. This chain uses TRBV4-3 with TRBJ1-1; 9 nucleotides align to TRBD1. Germline loops: CDR1 LGHNA, CDR2 YSLEER. V gave up 3 bases and J gave up 1 base; unmatched junction bases: 12. The CDR3 runs 18 residues. The CDR3 region is CASSQLSGTGRGNTEAFF. The CDR3 DNA sequence: TGCGCCAGCAGCCAGCTTTCCGGGACAGGGAGGGGGAACACTGAAGCTTTCTTT.

The sample holds a few counts of this clone. The rearrangement joins TRBV7-3 to TRBJ1-2, with a possible D match to TRBD1 (6 bases). Per germline, CDR1 SGHTA and CDR2 FQGTGA. There are 16 residues in the CDR3. V was pared by 5 bases and J by 2 bases, with 18 bases between. In DNA, the CDR3 is TGTGCCAGCAGCCCGCCAGGGGAGGGTGCGAACTATGGCTACACCTTC. Translated: CASSPPGEGANYGYTF.

In DNA, the CDR3 is TGCGCCAGCAGTGATGACGATTGCTGGCGGAACAGGGGAACCTACGAGCAGTACTTC. This codes for CASSDDDCWRNRGTYEQYF. The chain is built from TRBV10-1 and TRBJ2-7, with 7 bases aligning to TRBD1. This CDR3 comprises 19 residues. Germline V lookup: CDR1 WNHNN, CDR2 SYGVQD (reference sequence). Trimming removed 3 bases from V and 2 bases from J; junction bases left unmatched: 19.

The genes are TRBV3-1 (or the pseudogene TRBV3-2) and TRBJ1-1; 9 bases line up with TRBD1. Germline V CDR1 and CDR2: LGHDT, YNNKEL (reference sequence). This CDR3 region has 14 residues. The trim removed 6 bases at V and 11 bases at J, leaving 13 bases unmatched. CDR3 in amino acids: CASRAQGAGSVAFF. In DNA form, the CDR3 reads TGTGCCAGCAGGGCACAGGGGGCCGGGAGTGTTGCTTTCTTT.

This clone was seen a single time. J is TRBJ2-2 and V is TRBV28, with TRBD1 matching over 10 bases. Losses at the gene ends were 8 bases for V and 6 bases for J; bases not matched to a gene: 6. Germline CDR1 and CDR2: MDHEN and SYDVKM. CDR3 length equals 14 residues. The CDR3 protein is CASGSTGGPGELFF. The CDR3 nucleotides are TGTGCCAGCGGGTCGACAGGGGGCCCCGGGGAGCTGTTTTTT.

The V and J genes are TRBV4-1 and TRBJ1-1, with D possibly being TRBD1 (5 bases). CDR3 size: 15 residues. Germline CDR1 MGHRA, CDR2 YSYEKL. V lost 0 bases to trimming and J lost 5 bases, with 13 bases between them. In nucleotides, the CDR3 is TGCGCCAGCAGCCAAGACCTTGGACACAGGACTGAAGCTTTCTTT. Amino acids: CASSQDLGHRTEAFF.

The V and J genes are TRBV9 and TRBJ1-4; D is possibly TRBD1 (5 bases). There are 13 residues in the CDR3. CDR1 and CDR2 from the germline V gene are SGDLS and YYNGEE. Trimming took off 7 bases at V and 1 base at J, with 8 bases between the two ends. The CDR3 here is CASRGGTNEKLFF. The CDR3 DNA follows: TGTGCCAGCCGGGGGGGAACTAATGAAAAACTGTTTTTT. Full variable domain (remainder filled in from reference TRBV9 and TRBJ1-4): DSGVTQTPKHLITATGQRVTLRCSPRSGDLSVYWYQQSLDQGLQFLIQYYNGEERAKGNILERFSAQQFPDLHSELNLSSLELGDSALYFCASRGGTNEKLFFGSGTQLSVL.